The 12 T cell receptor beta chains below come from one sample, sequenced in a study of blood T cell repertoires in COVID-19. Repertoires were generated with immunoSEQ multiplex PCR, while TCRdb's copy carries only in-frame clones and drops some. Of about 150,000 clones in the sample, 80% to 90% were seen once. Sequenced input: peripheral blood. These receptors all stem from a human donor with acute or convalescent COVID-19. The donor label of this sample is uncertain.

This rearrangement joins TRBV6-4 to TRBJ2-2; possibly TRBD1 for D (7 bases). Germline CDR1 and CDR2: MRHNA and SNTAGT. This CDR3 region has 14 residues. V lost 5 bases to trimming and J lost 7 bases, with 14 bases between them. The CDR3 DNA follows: TGTGCCAGCAGTCCCAGGGGGGCCGGCGGGGAGCTGTTTTTT. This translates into CASSPRGAGGELFF.

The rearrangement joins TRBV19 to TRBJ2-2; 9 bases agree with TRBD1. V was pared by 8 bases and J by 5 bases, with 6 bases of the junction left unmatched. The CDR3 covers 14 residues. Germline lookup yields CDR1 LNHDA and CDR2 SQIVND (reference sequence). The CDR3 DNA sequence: TGTGCCAGTGACGGACAGGGGATAACCGGGGAGCTGTTTTTT. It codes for CASDGQGITGELFF.

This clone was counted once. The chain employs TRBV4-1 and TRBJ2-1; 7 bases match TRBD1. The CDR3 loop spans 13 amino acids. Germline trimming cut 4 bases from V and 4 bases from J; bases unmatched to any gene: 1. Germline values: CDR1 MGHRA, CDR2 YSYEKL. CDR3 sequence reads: CASSPGQYNEQFF. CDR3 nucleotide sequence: TGCGCCAGCAGCCCGGGACAGTACAATGAGCAGTTCTTC.

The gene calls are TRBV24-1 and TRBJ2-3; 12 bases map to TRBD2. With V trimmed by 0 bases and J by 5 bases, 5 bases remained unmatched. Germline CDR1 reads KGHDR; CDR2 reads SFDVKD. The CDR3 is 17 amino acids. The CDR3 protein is CATSDLSSGRVRDTQYF. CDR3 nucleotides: TGTGCCACCAGTGATTTGTCTAGCGGGAGGGTACGAGATACGCAGTATTTT.

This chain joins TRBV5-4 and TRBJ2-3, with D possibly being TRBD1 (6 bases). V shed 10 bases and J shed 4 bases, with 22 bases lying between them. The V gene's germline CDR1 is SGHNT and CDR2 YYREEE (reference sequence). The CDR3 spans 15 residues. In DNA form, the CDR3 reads TGTGCCTGGAGAGAGGACAGATTGATGGCAGATACGCAGTATTTT. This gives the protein CAWREDRLMADTQYF.

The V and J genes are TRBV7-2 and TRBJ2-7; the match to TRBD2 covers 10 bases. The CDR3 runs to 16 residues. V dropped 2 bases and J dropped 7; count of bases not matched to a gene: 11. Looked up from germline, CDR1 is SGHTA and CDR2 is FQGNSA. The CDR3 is CASSLISGGASIEQYF. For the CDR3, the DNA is TGTGCCAGCAGCTTAATAAGCGGGGGGGCGTCGATAGAGCAGTACTTC. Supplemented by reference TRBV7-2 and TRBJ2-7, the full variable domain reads GAGVSQSPSNKVTEKGKDVELRCDPISGHTALYWYRQSLGQGLEFLIYFQGNSAPDKSGLPSDRFSAERTGGSVSTLTIQRTQQEDSAVYLCASSLISGGASIEQYFGPGTRLTVT.

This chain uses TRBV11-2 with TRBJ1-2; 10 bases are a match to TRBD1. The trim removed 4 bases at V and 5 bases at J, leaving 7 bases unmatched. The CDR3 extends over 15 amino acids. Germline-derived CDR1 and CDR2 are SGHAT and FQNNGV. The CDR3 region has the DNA TGTGCCAGCAGCTCCCCGAGGGACAGGGGATATGGCTACACCTTC. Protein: CASSSPRDRGYGYTF.

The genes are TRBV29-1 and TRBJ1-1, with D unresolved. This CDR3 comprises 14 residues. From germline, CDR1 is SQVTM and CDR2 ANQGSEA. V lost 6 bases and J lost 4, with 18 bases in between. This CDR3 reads CSVLRAGSGTEAFF. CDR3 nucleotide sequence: TGCAGCGTCCTAAGGGCGGGTTCAGGCACTGAAGCTTTCTTT.

The CDR3 DNA follows: TGTGCCAGCACCTACTTAAGCGGGACTGAAGCTTTCTTT. Amino acid sequence: CASTYLSGTEAFF. The chain carries TRBV7-9 and TRBJ1-1; D ambiguous. Trimming cost V 7 bases and J 5 bases, with 14 bases left between them. This CDR3 contains 13 residues. Per the germline V gene, CDR1 is SEHNR and CDR2 is FQNEAQ (reference sequence).

CDR3: CASSPPTGGLIDTQYF. CDR3 sequence (DNA): TGTGCCAGCAGCCCCCCAACGGGGGGGCTTATAGATACGCAGTATTTT. V and J are TRBV7-2 and TRBJ2-3; TRBD2 aligns across 8 bases. The CDR3 has 16 amino acids. Germline loops: CDR1 SGHTA, CDR2 FQGNSA. The J segment lost 5 bases and the V segment lost 5 bases, leaving 12 bases of the junction unmatched.

The CDR3 protein is CASSLAGQAHEQYF. CDR3 sequence (DNA): TGCGCCAGCAGCTTGGCCGGACAAGCGCACGAGCAGTACTTC. The chain employs TRBV5-1 and TRBJ2-7; possible D gene TRBD1, 5 bases. The CDR3 consists of 14 residues. Per the germline V gene, CDR1 is SGHRS and CDR2 is YFSETQ. Trimming removed 0 bases at V and 5 bases at J, with 12 bases between.

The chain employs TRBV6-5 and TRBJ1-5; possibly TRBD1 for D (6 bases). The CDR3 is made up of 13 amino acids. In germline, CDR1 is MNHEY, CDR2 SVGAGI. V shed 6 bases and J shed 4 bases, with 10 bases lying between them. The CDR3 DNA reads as TGTGCCAGCAGACCCGGACAGAATCAGCCCCAGCATTTT. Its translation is CASRPGQNQPQHF.